The 8 T cell receptor beta chains reported below all come from one sample, sequenced in a study of T-cell memory formation after mild COVID-19. TCRdb ran MiXCR on the 5' RACE reads and lists one entry per CDR3 protein. Of around 150,000 distinct CDR3 sequences listed, roughly 28% are singletons. Sequences were obtained from PBMCs or a T cell subset sorted from them (not recorded which). Receptor source: an adult woman who had mild COVID-19 (a few samples of this study predate the infection). Cell type and time point are not known.

This clonotype was seen a few times. The chain joins TRBV6-2 or TRBV6-3 to TRBJ1-1, with 9 bases that match TRBD1. Germline V gives CDR1 MNHEY, CDR2 SVGEGT. This CDR3 is built from 14 residues. V was clipped by 4 bases and J by 10 bases; unmatched bases: 10. The CDR3: CASSSGTGTLRAFF. The DNA of the CDR3 is TGTGCCAGCAGTTCCGGGACAGGGACCCTGAGAGCTTTCTTT.

The chain is built from TRBV7-9 and TRBJ1-1; D might be TRBD1 (6 bases). The CDR3 consists of 15 residues. V lost 4 bases to trimming and J lost 8 bases, with 20 bases between them. Germline V CDR1 and CDR2: SEHNR, FQNEAQ (reference sequence). CDR3 loop: CASSSRTDYVAEAFF. In DNA form, the CDR3 reads TGTGCCAGCAGCTCGCGGACAGACTATGTAGCCGAAGCTTTCTTT.

This clonotype has more than one count but fewer than ten. The chain recombines TRBV7-3 with TRBJ2-1; no reliable D call. Trimming left V 3 bases short and J 9 bases short, with 12 bases between. This CDR3 has 13 residues. Germline lookup yields CDR1 SGHTA and CDR2 FQGTGA. The chain's CDR3 is CASSLRQNSEQFF. In DNA form, the CDR3 reads TGTGCCAGCAGCTTGAGGCAGAACAGTGAGCAGTTCTTC.

This clonotype showed up just a few times. V and J are TRBV7-3 and TRBJ1-1, with a tentative D call TRBD1 (6 bases). The germline V gene encodes CDR1 SGHTA and CDR2 FQGTGA. V lost 4 bases to trimming and J lost 5 bases, with 14 bases between them. The CDR3 is 14 residues long. The CDR3 DNA is TGTGCCAGCAGCTCAACAGGGCGAGATACTGAAGCTTTCTTT. It specifies CASSSTGRDTEAFF.

The V call is TRBV5-1, the J call TRBJ2-2, with 13 bases identical to TRBD2. The CDR3 is 17 amino acids. Germline CDR1 is SGHRS and CDR2 is YFSETQ. V shed 2 bases, J shed 6 bases, and the junction held 7 bases outside the gene matches. The CDR3 loop reads CASSFPRTSGGAGELFF. The CDR3 DNA follows: TGCGCCAGCAGCTTTCCCCGGACTAGCGGGGGAGCCGGGGAGCTGTTTTTT.

This clonotype was detected only a few times. The chain uses TRBV7-2 and TRBJ2-3; 13 bases match TRBD2. The V and J ends lost 1 base and 9 bases, in that order; junction bases with no gene match: 7. The V gene's germline CDR1 is SGHTA and CDR2 FQGNSA. CDR3 length: 16 amino acids. The CDR3 loop is CASSLGLAGGRETQYF. CDR3 DNA sequence: TGTGCCAGCAGCTTAGGACTAGCGGGAGGTCGGGAAACGCAGTATTTT.

The V gene is TRBV12-3 or TRBV12-4, the J gene TRBJ2-1, with 9 bases lining up with TRBD2. J was trimmed by 4 bases and V by 2 bases; bases with no gene match: 6. The CDR3 totals 16 residues. For the CDR3, the DNA is TGTGCCAGCAGTTTATTCGGCGGGGGGGTATACAATGAGCAGTTCTTC. Its translation: CASSLFGGGVYNEQFF.

The chain carries TRBV11-2 and TRBJ2-1; TRBD2 matches 14 bases. With V trimmed by 5 bases and J by 0 bases, 3 bases remained unmatched. Germline V gives CDR1 SGHAT, CDR2 FQNNGV. This CDR3 comprises 17 residues. The CDR3 region is CASSQGTSGSSYNEQFF. CDR3 nucleotides: TGTGCCAGCAGCCAGGGGACTAGCGGGAGCTCCTACAATGAGCAGTTCTTC.